Below are 28 T cell receptor beta chains sequenced from a single sample in a study of patients and donors after allogeneic stem cell transplantation (dated by TCRdb to the early 2020s). Libraries were built with RT-PCR. Sequencing relied on a NextSeq 550. The raw public data were reprocessed by TCRdb itself: fastp quality trimming at Q25, MiXCR clonotype calling, in-frame beta chains only. Rows with a matching CDR3 protein are joined into one entry that keeps the most common DNA and genes. Within this sample are about 40,000 distinct CDR3 sequences, with about 30% of them counted one time only. The leading ten clones occupy about three quarters of the sample. Source material: blood, either unsorted or a sorted T cell fraction (not recorded which). Source of these receptors: a human donor who was either an allogeneic HSCT recipient or a stem cell or donor lymphocyte infusion donor (not recorded which). It is not recorded whose cells these are; they may come from a transplant donor.

In its sample, this clonotype was seen many times. V usage is TRBV7-6 and J usage is TRBJ2-3; possibly TRBD2 for D (6 bases). Trimming took off 1 base at V and 2 bases at J, with 16 bases between the two ends. CDR1 is SGHVS and CDR2 is FNYEAQ in the germline V gene. The CDR3 length is 17 residues. CDR3 DNA: TGTGCCAGCAGCTTAGTCGGGGGAGCCCGAAACACAGATACGCAGTATTTT. Amino acid sequence: CASSLVGGARNTDTQYF.

Only a few counts were recorded for this clonotype. V usage is TRBV5-1 and J usage is TRBJ2-2, with a possible D match to TRBD1 (5 bases). Between the trimmed V and J ends, which lost 2 bases and 1 base, there was a span of 15 bases. CDR1 is SGHRS, CDR2 YFSETQ, per germline. The CDR3 extends over 17 amino acids. The CDR3 reads CASSLRAAQGNTGELFF. CDR3 DNA sequence: TGCGCCAGCAGCTTAAGGGCGGCCCAGGGGAACACCGGGGAGCTGTTTTTT.

The J gene is TRBJ2-4, the V gene TRBV20-1; tentative D call: TRBD2 (5 bases). Trimming took off 6 bases at V and 9 bases at J, with 18 bases between the two ends. Germline values: CDR1 DFQATT, CDR2 SNEGSKA (reference sequence). The CDR3 runs to 13 residues. CDR3 protein: CSAPGLVRGIQYF. CDR3 sequence (DNA): TGCAGTGCCCCCGGACTGGTTCGGGGCATTCAGTACTTC.

The J gene is TRBJ2-1, the V gene TRBV12-3 or TRBV12-4, with TRBD2 matching over 7 bases. This CDR3 is 15 amino acids long. The V segment lost 0 bases and the J segment 9 bases; nucleotides outside the gene matches: 8. Here the CDR3 reads CASSLAGGPFGEQFF. As DNA, the CDR3 is TGTGCCAGCAGTTTAGCGGGAGGGCCGTTCGGTGAGCAGTTCTTC.

This sequence joins TRBV5-1 and TRBJ2-2; perhaps TRBD2 as D (5 bases). Per germline, CDR1 SGHRS and CDR2 YFSETQ. Between the trimmed V and J ends, which lost 2 bases and 4 bases, there was a span of 15 bases. The CDR3 is made up of 16 amino acids. CDR3 nucleotide sequence: TGCGCCAGCAGCTTTAGGGAGCGGAGAAGCACCGGGGAGCTGTTTTTT. Its translation: CASSFRERRSTGELFF.

The V call is TRBV4-3, the J call TRBJ2-5; tentatively, D is TRBD1 (5 bases). Germline CDR1 reads LGHNA; CDR2 reads YSLEER. Deletions cut 0 bases from V and 7 bases from J, with 18 bases between. This CDR3 region has 16 residues. CDR3 residues: CASSQEIGQGSGTQYF. In nucleotides, the CDR3 is TGCGCCAGCAGCCAAGAAATTGGACAAGGTAGTGGGACCCAGTACTTC.

This clonotype was seen a handful of times. This chain uses TRBV6-5 with TRBJ1-1, with D maybe TRBD1 (6 bases). V dropped 6 bases and J dropped 7 bases, with 15 bases sitting between them. The germline V gene has CDR1 MNHEY and CDR2 SVGAGI. This CDR3 region has 13 residues. The CDR3 region has the DNA TGTGCCAGCAGCGAGACAGGATTTTTTGAAGCTTTCTTT. It specifies CASSETGFFEAFF.

The chain combines TRBV20-1 with TRBJ2-5, with 13 bases aligning to TRBD2. Germline CDR1 is DFQATT and CDR2 is SNEGSKA (reference sequence). This CDR3 has 15 amino acids. V shed 5 bases, J shed 9 bases, and the junction held 12 bases outside the gene matches. The CDR3 region is CSAHDPGLAGVAQYF. CDR3 bases: TGCAGTGCTCATGACCCCGGACTAGCGGGAGTGGCCCAGTACTTC.

The chain couples TRBV12-3 or TRBV12-4 to TRBJ2-7; D gene ambiguous. Trimming took off 5 bases at V and 3 bases at J, with 17 bases between the two ends. There are 15 residues in the CDR3. The CDR3 nucleotides are TGTGCCAGCAGTCCCGGGTTAGGTCCCCACTACGAGCAGTACTTC. Translating it yields CASSPGLGPHYEQYF.

V gene TRBV7-6 combines with J gene TRBJ1-5, with no clear D. The germline CDR1 and CDR2 sequences are SGHVS and FNYEAQ. Trimming removed 4 bases from V and 2 bases from J, with 9 bases in between. CDR3 length: 14 residues. The CDR3 spells CASSSGGGNQPQHF. In DNA form, the CDR3 reads TGTGCCAGCAGCTCAGGTGGGGGCAATCAGCCCCAGCATTTT.

This chain connects TRBV29-1 to TRBJ2-7, with unresolved D. This CDR3 region has 14 residues. CDR1 SQVTM and CDR2 ANQGSEA come from the germline V gene. V gave up 6 bases and J gave up 1 base, with 16 bases separating them. CDR3 DNA sequence: TGCAGCGTGACCCCCCTGGGGTGGTCCTACGAGCAGTACTTC. Residues: CSVTPLGWSYEQYF.

This chain connects TRBV20-1 to TRBJ1-5; D is undetermined. The CDR3 contains 14 residues. Germline assignment: CDR1 DFQATT and CDR2 SNEGSKA (reference sequence). The germline V and J ends were trimmed by 0 bases and 0 bases, with 6 bases remaining between them. CDR3 nucleotide sequence: TGCAGTGCTAGAGATCGGGATAGCAATCAGCCCCAGCATTTT. Translated: CSARDRDSNQPQHF.

This clonotype came up many times. The rearrangement links TRBV27 to TRBJ1-3; D remains unclear. Germline loops: CDR1 MNHEY, CDR2 SMNVEV (reference sequence). The CDR3 sequence is 16 residues long. Trimming shortened V by 5 bases and J by 2 bases, and 16 bases separated the two germline ends. The CDR3 sequence is CASSVNRGTPGNTIYF. In nucleotides, the CDR3 is TGTGCCAGCAGTGTTAACCGGGGAACTCCTGGAAACACCATATATTTT.

The CDR3 is CASSLGGYFGETQYF. DNA for the CDR3: TGTGCCAGCAGCTTAGGGGGCTATTTCGGAGAGACCCAGTACTTC. The V call is TRBV7-9, the J call TRBJ2-5, with a weak D call TRBD1 (5 bases). The CDR3 extends over 15 amino acids. The germline CDR1 and CDR2 sequences are SEHNR and FQNEAQ (reference sequence). Between the trimmed V and J ends, which lost 1 base and 4 bases, there was a span of 13 bases.

The chain uses TRBV20-1 and TRBJ2-1; D could derive from TRBD1 or TRBD2 (6 bases each). Germline values: CDR1 DFQATT, CDR2 SNEGSKA (reference sequence). The CDR3 is 14 amino acids. The ends were cut back, 0 bases at V and 5 bases at J, with 11 bases in the middle. The CDR3, as DNA: TGCAGTGCTAGAGATGGGGGGCGCCACAATGAGCAGTTCTTC. Its translation: CSARDGGRHNEQFF.

This chain connects TRBV7-8 to TRBJ2-2; the D is unclear. The germline V and J ends were trimmed by 1 base and 5 bases, with 14 bases remaining between them. CDR3 length: 16 amino acids. In germline, CDR1 is SGHVS, CDR2 FQNEAQ. The CDR3 region has the DNA TGTGCCAGCAGCTTAGGGTTGATCCGACCTACCGGGGAGCTGTTTTTT. Its translation is CASSLGLIRPTGELFF.

J is TRBJ1-1 and V is TRBV21-1; no check of the table's D call, TRBD1, against the DNA was made. TRBV21-1 is shown as a pseudogene. This CDR3 region has 12 residues. The CDR3 spells CASSKGGPEAFF. CDR3 DNA sequence: TGTGCCAGCAGCAAAGGGGGCCCTGAAGCTTTCTTT.

This chain joins TRBV12-3 or TRBV12-4 and TRBJ1-2, with D unclear. V gave up 6 bases and J gave up 2 bases, with 13 bases separating them. The CDR3 has 14 amino acids. This CDR3 is CASSRQGSNYGYTF. As DNA, the CDR3 is TGTGCCAGCAGCCGACAAGGTTCCAACTATGGCTACACCTTC.

CDR3 sequence (DNA): TGTGCCATCAGTGAAGGCGACAGGGGTCTAGCCAAAAACATTCAGTACTTC. Protein product: CAISEGDRGLAKNIQYF. V is TRBV10-3 and J is TRBJ2-4; 8 bases are a match to TRBD1. Germline V gives CDR1 ENHRY, CDR2 SYGVKD. The CDR3 runs 17 residues. V gave up 3 bases and J gave up 0 bases; unmatched junction bases: 7.

This sequence joins TRBV7-3 and TRBJ2-3, with TRBD2 matching over 11 bases. Germline assignment: CDR1 SGHTA and CDR2 FQGTGA. With V trimmed by 2 bases and J by 4 bases, 8 bases remained unmatched. The CDR3 covers 17 residues. CDR3 loop: CASSLRLAGGGADTQYF. CDR3 coding DNA: TGTGCCAGCAGCTTACGGCTAGCGGGAGGAGGAGCAGATACGCAGTATTTT.

This clonotype was counted between two and nine times. The chain joins TRBV20-1 to TRBJ2-7; 8 positions match TRBD2. CDR1 is DFQATT and CDR2 is SNEGSKA in the germline V gene (reference sequence). Trimming cost V 6 bases and J 4 bases; bases outside gene matches: 14. The CDR3 is made up of 15 amino acids. CDR3 nucleotides: TGCAGTGCAAACCAAGCCCAGCGGGAGAGGTACGAGCAGTACTTC. Its protein product is CSANQAQRERYEQYF.

In regard to this clonotype: An end of the junction does not agree with germline; a read error may underlie this. The gene calls are TRBV4-1 and TRBJ1-6, with 7 bases lining up with TRBD1. Germline-derived CDR1 and CDR2 are MGHRA and YSYEKL. This CDR3 spans 17 amino acids. CDR3 bases: TGCGCCAGCAGCCAGAGACAGGGCCACTCCTGTAATTCACCCCTCCACTTT. Protein: CASSQRQGHSCNSPLHF.

The table lists this clonotype with a few counts. The rearrangement joins TRBV12-3 or TRBV12-4 to TRBJ2-7; 8 positions agree with TRBD1. CDR3 length: 16 amino acids. With V trimmed by 3 bases and J by 2 bases, 9 bases remained unmatched. The chain's CDR3 is CASSLGVDRAPYEQYF. CDR3 DNA: TGTGCCAGCAGTTTGGGGGTGGACAGGGCACCCTACGAGCAGTACTTC.

This clonotype has at least ten counts. The rearrangement uses TRBV12-3 or TRBV12-4 and TRBJ1-6; D is unresolved. V was cut by 5 bases and J by 0 bases, with 14 bases left in between. CDR3 size: 17 residues. CDR3 nucleotide sequence: TGTGCCAGCAGTCCAAGGGCCCTCAGCTCCTATAATTCACCCCTCCACTTT. This encodes CASSPRALSSYNSPLHF.

By proportion, this clonotype is large. The chain recombines TRBV6-5 with TRBJ1-3; TRBD1 matches 8 bases. This CDR3 comprises 14 residues. Germline loops: CDR1 MNHEY, CDR2 SVGAGI. The V gene end was trimmed by 2 bases and the J gene end by 6 bases; junction bases not matched to a gene: 3. CDR3 sequence reads: CASSYGQGANTIYF. Written as DNA, the CDR3 is TGTGCCAGCAGTTACGGGCAGGGGGCAAACACCATATATTTT.

This clonotype was counted between two and nine times. The chain uses TRBV7-3 and TRBJ1-2, with D possibly being TRBD1 (6 bases). The ends were cut back, 0 bases at V and 2 bases at J, with 10 bases in the middle. This CDR3 spans 15 amino acids. Germline lookup yields CDR1 SGHTA and CDR2 FQGTGA. CDR3 in DNA: TGTGCCAGCAGCTTAACTTCAGGGGCCAACTATGGCTACACCTTC. It translates to CASSLTSGANYGYTF.

This clonotype turned up a few times. The chain recombines TRBV9 with TRBJ2-2; TRBD2 matches at 9 bases. This CDR3 comprises 16 residues. Germline CDR1 SGDLS, CDR2 YYNGEE. With V trimmed by 3 bases and J by 3 bases, 6 bases remained unmatched. The CDR3 sequence: CASSARGRADTGELFF. For the CDR3, the DNA is TGTGCCAGCAGCGCTCGCGGGAGGGCCGACACCGGGGAGCTGTTTTTT.

This clonotype was counted only a few times. The chain carries TRBV4-3 and TRBJ2-7; maybe TRBD1 (6 bases). Between the trimmed V and J ends, which lost 2 bases and 0 bases, there was a span of 8 bases. This CDR3 is 14 amino acids long. The germline V gene has CDR1 LGHNA and CDR2 YSLEER. The CDR3 sequence: CASSQHRVSYEQYF. In nucleotides, the CDR3 is TGCGCCAGCAGCCAACACAGGGTCTCCTACGAGCAGTACTTC.